Presented here are 29 T cell receptor beta chains from one specimen sequenced in a study of cytomegalovirus exposure and HLA in healthy donors. The study ran its PCR with 60 Vbeta and 13 Jbeta primers. Generated by immunoSEQ multiplex PCR, the TCRdb table keeps only in-frame clones and is missing some. The table includes 95,000 or so clones, around 81% detected once. The sequenced sample was PBMCs. The receptors shown here come from a woman in her 70s in good health and CMV-seropositive.

This chain joins TRBV7-9 and TRBJ2-3; maybe TRBD2 (5 bases). Between the trimmed V and J ends, which lost 3 bases and 6 bases, there was a span of 16 bases. The CDR3 has 15 amino acids. Germline V CDR1 and CDR2: SEHNR, FQNEAQ (reference sequence). CDR3 loop: CASSFRALTGDTQYF. The CDR3 DNA reads as TGTGCCAGCAGCTTCCGGGCCCTAACGGGGGATACGCAGTATTTT.

The chain has TRBV19 and TRBJ2-5, with 9 nucleotides matching TRBD2. J was trimmed by 2 bases and V by 3 bases; bases with no gene match: 4. The CDR3 extends over 15 amino acids. The germline V gene has CDR1 LNHDA and CDR2 SQIVND (reference sequence). For the CDR3, the DNA is TGTGCCAGTAGTATGGGTCTAGCGGGGCAAGAGACCCAGTACTTC. This codes for CASSMGLAGQETQYF.

This clone turned up a few times. The chain combines TRBV5-1 with TRBJ2-1; D call uncertain. CDR3 size: 13 residues. The germline gives CDR1 SGHRS, CDR2 YFSETQ. V was shortened by 0 bases and J by 7 bases, with 8 bases between the two germline ends. CDR3 coding DNA: TGCGCCAGCAGCTTGGATTCGCGAAATGAGCAGTTCTTC. Translating it yields CASSLDSRNEQFF.

The rearrangement links TRBV28 to TRBJ2-1; D might be TRBD1 (6 bases). The CDR3 is made up of 14 amino acids. CDR1 and CDR2 from the germline V gene are MDHEN and SYDVKM. Trimming shortened V by 5 bases and J by 0 bases, and 8 bases separated the two germline ends. In DNA, the CDR3 is TGTGCCAGCAGTAGGGGGAGCTCCTACAATGAGCAGTTCTTC. Encoded protein: CASSRGSSYNEQFF.

V and J are TRBV18 and TRBJ1-3; TRBD1 matches 7 bases. The CDR3 has 19 amino acids. Germline V gene sequence: CDR1 KGHSH, CDR2 LQKENI. J was trimmed by 0 bases and V by 1 base; bases with no gene match: 12. CDR3 loop: CASSPLTMYGTVSGNTIYF. CDR3 nucleotides: TGTGCCAGCTCACCACTAACGATGTACGGGACAGTCTCTGGAAACACCATATATTTT.

This rearrangement joins TRBV5-6 to TRBJ2-7; D not certain. The V and J ends lost 2 bases and 2 bases respectively, with 8 bases between them. The CDR3 totals 13 residues. Germline-derived CDR1 and CDR2 are SGHDT and YYEEEE. CDR3 bases: TGTGCCAGCAGCTTCTCACACACCTACGAGCAGTACTTC. Protein sequence: CASSFSHTYEQYF.

The gene calls are TRBV6-1 and TRBJ1-1; D is ambiguous. Germline CDR1 reads MNHNS; CDR2 reads SASEGT. Trimming left V 0 bases short and J 11 bases short, with 16 bases between. The CDR3 length is 14 residues. The CDR3 sequence: CASSEAKWRESAFF. The CDR3 nucleotides are TGTGCCAGCAGTGAAGCAAAGTGGAGGGAGTCGGCTTTCTTT.

This clone occurred once. The chain recombines TRBV5-4 with TRBJ2-1; D perhaps matches TRBD1 (6 bases). Trimming stripped 0 bases from V and 14 bases from J, with 12 bases between. The CDR3 runs to 12 residues. CDR1 is SGHNT, CDR2 YYREEE, per germline (reference sequence). This CDR3 is CASSLVTDREFF. The DNA for the CDR3 is TGTGCCAGCAGCTTGGTTACGGACAGAGAGTTCTTC.

The rearrangement uses TRBV7-8 and TRBJ2-1; a weak D match, TRBD2 (6 bases). The CDR3 has 13 amino acids. Trimming removed 1 base at V and 9 bases at J, with 10 bases between. In germline, CDR1 is SGHVS, CDR2 FQNEAQ. The CDR3 bases are TGTGCCAGCAGCTTAGGGGGGGTTCCTGAGCAGTTCTTC. It specifies CASSLGGVPEQFF.

The chain links TRBV5-1 to TRBJ2-5; the match to TRBD1 covers 10 bases. CDR3 size: 14 residues. Germline CDR1 reads SGHRS; CDR2 reads YFSETQ. V lost 6 bases to trimming and J lost 4 bases; unmatched junction nucleotides: 6. Written as DNA, the CDR3 is TGCGCCAGCAAAAGCGGACAGGGGGTAGAGACCCAGTACTTC. Translating it yields CASKSGQGVETQYF.

This clone was counted once. The gene calls are TRBV5-4 and TRBJ2-2; 11 nucleotides match TRBD1. The germline CDR1 and CDR2 sequences are SGHNT and YYREEE (reference sequence). The trim removed 5 bases at V and 4 bases at J, leaving 7 bases unmatched. There are 16 residues in the CDR3. CDR3 nucleotides: TGTGCCAGCAGTCCGGGGGGACAGGGGGTCACCGGGGAGCTGTTTTTT. Translation: CASSPGGQGVTGELFF.

The rearrangement uses TRBV18 and TRBJ2-7, with TRBD2 matching over 10 bases. This CDR3 has 15 residues. Germline CDR1 KGHSH, CDR2 LQKENI. V was clipped by 5 bases and J by 2 bases; unmatched bases: 6. This CDR3 is CASSTLAGDTYEQYF. In DNA, the CDR3 is TGTGCCAGCTCAACGCTAGCGGGAGACACCTACGAGCAGTACTTC.

The DNA of the CDR3 is TGCGCCAGCAGCCAGGATAGCGGGAGGACGCAGTTCTTC. Its translation is CASSQDSGRTQFF. V is TRBV4-1 and J is TRBJ2-1, with 10 bases that match TRBD2. Germline CDR1 is MGHRA and CDR2 is YSYEKL. This CDR3 has 13 amino acids. V lost 3 bases to trimming and J lost 12 bases; unmatched junction nucleotides: 5.

The J gene is TRBJ2-5, the V gene TRBV4-2, with no clear D. Judging by the DNA end, TRBJ2-7 fits better; the J call may be wrong. The CDR3 totals 15 residues. The germline V gene has CDR1 LGHNA and CDR2 YNFKEQ. CDR3 loop: CASSQEVNPLYEQYF. As DNA, the CDR3 is TGTGCCAGCAGCCAAGAAGTTAATCCTCTCTACGAGCAGTACTTC.

The genes are TRBV4-3 and TRBJ2-3, with D uncertain. The ends were cut back, 0 bases at V and 4 bases at J, with 5 bases in the middle. The CDR3 covers 13 residues. Germline CDR1 reads LGHNA; CDR2 reads YSLEER. In DNA form, the CDR3 reads TGCGCCAGCAGCCAAGATATGTCAGATACGCAGTATTTT. Its protein is CASSQDMSDTQYF.

The V and J genes are TRBV5-5 and TRBJ2-4; 9 nucleotides line up with TRBD2. V was clipped by 4 bases and J by 7 bases; unmatched bases: 12. The CDR3 loop spans 16 amino acids. Germline V lookup: CDR1 SGHKS, CDR2 YYEKEE (reference sequence). The CDR3 nucleotides read TGTGCCAGCAGCCGTAGCAGTCTAGCGGGATGGAACATTCAGTACTTC. It is translated as CASSRSSLAGWNIQYF.

The chain has TRBV9 and TRBJ2-1; D is perhaps TRBD2 (5 bases). Trimming left V 4 bases short and J 10 bases short, with 24 bases between. CDR1 is SGDLS and CDR2 is YYNGEE in the germline V gene. The CDR3 runs 16 residues. In DNA, the CDR3 is TGTGCCAGCAGCCCCTCACTTATAGGACTTAGACAAGAGCAGTTCTTC. Translated, it gives CASSPSLIGLRQEQFF.

CDR3 amino acids: CAWRGTGSTSTYGYTF. CDR3 bases: TGTGCCTGGAGAGGGACAGGCTCCACTTCGACCTATGGCTACACCTTC. The chain uses TRBV30 and TRBJ1-2; 8 bases align to TRBD1. Trimming at V came to 3 bases and at J to 4 bases, leaving 13 bases not matched to a gene. Looked up from germline, CDR1 is GTSNPN and CDR2 is SVGIG (reference sequence). The CDR3 spans 16 residues.

CDR3 residues: CASSKNLGQSRSVQFF. Here the CDR3 DNA reads TGTGCCAGTAGTAAGAATTTGGGACAGTCGAGAAGCGTGCAGTTCTTC. V is TRBV19 and J is TRBJ2-1; the match to TRBD1 covers 7 bases. The CDR3 has 16 residues. Germline V gives CDR1 LNHDA, CDR2 SQIVND (reference sequence). Trimming removed 4 bases from V and 12 bases from J; junction bases left unmatched: 18.

In its sample, this clone was seen once. The V call is TRBV19, the J call TRBJ2-7; 11 nucleotides line up with TRBD1. In germline, CDR1 is LNHDA, CDR2 SQIVND (reference sequence). The CDR3 runs to 17 residues. The V gene end was trimmed by 9 bases and the J gene end by 2 bases; junction bases not matched to a gene: 15. CDR3 nucleotides: TGTGCCAGCCGGGACAGGGGGTCGGGCGGGACCGCCTACGAGCAGTACTTC. Translation gives CASRDRGSGGTAYEQYF.

The chain links TRBV5-1 to TRBJ2-5; perhaps TRBD2 as D (7 bases). The germline V gene encodes CDR1 SGHRS and CDR2 YFSETQ. This CDR3 spans 19 amino acids. V lost 2 bases and J lost 2, with 25 bases in between. CDR3 in DNA: TGCGCCAGCAGCTTTAGGGGGGGATGGCAGAACAACCTTCAAGAGACCCAGTACTTC. This translates into CASSFRGGWQNNLQETQYF.

V and J are TRBV12-5 and TRBJ2-5, with a weak D call TRBD2 (5 bases). CDR1 is LGHNT, CDR2 FRNRAP, per germline. Trimming took 3 bases from V and 11 from J, leaving 34 bases between them. The CDR3 is made up of 19 amino acids. CDR3 bases: TGTGCTAGTGGTTTTGAAGGCAAGCGCGTTAATACAACGTTTTGGGAGCAGTACTTC. Translated, it gives CASGFEGKRVNTTFWEQYF.

The chain uses TRBV10-3 and TRBJ1-2; TRBD1 aligns across 11 bases. Losses at the gene ends were 10 bases for V and 6 bases for J; bases not matched to a gene: 10. The CDR3 has 14 residues. Germline CDR1 reads ENHRY; CDR2 reads SYGVKD. The CDR3 sequence: CASLRTGQGDGYTF. The DNA for the CDR3 is TGTGCCAGCCTACGGACGGGACAGGGGGATGGCTACACCTTC.

This clone was picked up one time. The chain recombines TRBV5-4 with TRBJ2-7; 9 nucleotides agree with TRBD2. V lost 3 bases, J lost 5 bases, and 3 bases stayed unmatched. The CDR3 extends over 13 amino acids. Germline V gives CDR1 SGHNT, CDR2 YYREEE (reference sequence). CDR3 in DNA: TGTGCCAGCAGCTGGGTAGCGGGAGACGAGCAGTACTTC. This gives the protein CASSWVAGDEQYF.

The CDR3 DNA reads as TGTGCCAGCAGGGGGACAGGGGACTCACCCCTCCACTTT. Residues: CASRGTGDSPLHF. V and J are TRBV6-5 and TRBJ1-6; 10 bases line up with TRBD1. The V gene's germline CDR1 is MNHEY and CDR2 SVGAGI. The CDR3 is made up of 13 amino acids. The trim removed 6 bases at V and 10 bases at J, leaving 3 bases unmatched.

This clone was observed a few times. The V gene is TRBV28, the J gene TRBJ1-5, with D possibly TRBD1 on 6 matching bases. V lost 5 bases and J 6 bases, leaving 14 bases between the germline ends. This CDR3 comprises 14 residues. Germline loops: CDR1 MDHEN, CDR2 SYDVKM. The CDR3 sequence is CASSKGGSGQPQHF. CDR3 sequence (DNA): TGTGCCAGCAGTAAAGGGGGTAGTGGTCAGCCCCAGCATTTT.

Here the CDR3 DNA reads TGCGCCAGCAGCCTCGGAAACGGCGGGCAGCCCCAGCATTTT. Translated: CASSLGNGGQPQHF. The chain carries TRBV5-1 and TRBJ1-5, with D uncertain. The CDR3 covers 14 residues. Germline CDR1 reads SGHRS; CDR2 reads YFSETQ. V was cut by 4 bases and J by 7 bases, with 15 bases left in between.

This clone was recorded many times. V and J are TRBV5-6 and TRBJ2-7, with a possible D match to TRBD2 (5 bases). The V end lost 9 bases, the J end lost 2 bases, and 21 bases lay between the germline ends. The CDR3 covers 15 residues. Germline CDR1 reads SGHDT; CDR2 reads YYEEEE. The CDR3 region has the DNA TGTGCCACAAACGAGCGGTACCGGTTTCCCTACGAGCAGTACTTC. Amino acid sequence: CATNERYRFPYEQYF. Full variable domain (rest looked up from reference TRBV5-6 and TRBJ2-7): DAGVTQSPTHLIKTRGQQVTLRCSPKSGHDTVSWYQQALGQGPQFIFQYYEEEERQRGNFPDRFSGHQFPNYSSELNVNALLLGDSALYLCATNERYRFPYEQYFGPGTRLTVT.

The rearrangement joins TRBV11-2 to TRBJ2-5, with a tentative D call TRBD2 (6 bases). The ends were cut back, 2 bases at V and 4 bases at J, with 14 bases in the middle. The CDR3 is 15 residues long. Germline lookup yields CDR1 SGHAT and CDR2 FQNNGV. DNA of the CDR3: TGTGCCAGCAGCTTATTGGGGGGTGTAGGAGAGACCCAGTACTTC. As protein: CASSLLGGVGETQYF.